Sequencing of this T cell receptor beta chain was carried out in a study of beta chain features in type 1 diabetes. In the case of this clone: Its antigen is not known.

Deletions cut 7 bases from V and 3 bases from J, with 15 bases between. Germline V gene data show CDR1 as LNHDA and CDR2 as SQIVND (reference sequence). This CDR3 region has 14 residues. Study findings and constraints: In type 1 diabetes patients, VDJ junctions had fewer insertions; deletions at these junctions were more frequent. PCR might preferentially amplify shorter templates, equally in patients and controls.

The entirety of the isolated RNA underwent reverse transcription, so expressed TCRB transcripts were sequenced. Sequenced naive, central memory and regulatory T cell samples produced an average of roughly 3.9 million reads. The protocol was immunoSEQ multiplex PCR, while the TCRdb copy is restricted to in-frame clones and leaves out a portion. The sample has under 400,000 clones; around 13% are singletons. The receptor was isolated from a man between 25 and 39 years old in good health. The sample consisted of central memory CD4+ T cells from blood. The V call is TRBV19, the J call TRBJ1-1; D remains ambiguous. CDR3 region: CASKPPTRDTEAFF. CDR3 nucleotides: TGTGCCAGTAAACCTCCTACTCGGGACACTGAAGCTTTCTTT.